This TCR beta chain is drawn from a study of OX40 agonist ivuxolimab in advanced cancers. Study background: Dose-escalation patients suffered from hepatocellular carcinoma, melanoma, renal cell or head and neck cancer.

Produced via immunoSEQ multiplex PCR; TCRdb's table is partial and in-frame only. The sample holds 35,000 to 50,000 clones, about 86% seen once. Details on this clone: Its cognate antigen is unknown.

Per the germline V gene, CDR1 is SGHDT and CDR2 is YYEEEE. Trimming removed 1 base at V and 5 bases at J, with 9 bases between. The CDR3 extends over 13 amino acids. Peripheral blood came from all dose cohorts at three timepoints. Points from the study as a whole: Averaged across samples, CD8+ T cells carried more expanded clones than CD4+ did.

This chain joins TRBV5-6 and TRBJ1-2; no definite D call. The sequencing here drew on CD4+ or CD8+ T cells sorted from blood, taken in a trial of the OX40 agonist ivuxolimab. The origin of this receptor is an adult with an advanced solid tumor such as melanoma, head and neck, liver or kidney cancer. This CDR3 reads CASSLPSPYGYTF. The CDR3, as DNA: TGTGCCAGCAGCTTGCCTTCCCCTTATGGCTACACCTTC.